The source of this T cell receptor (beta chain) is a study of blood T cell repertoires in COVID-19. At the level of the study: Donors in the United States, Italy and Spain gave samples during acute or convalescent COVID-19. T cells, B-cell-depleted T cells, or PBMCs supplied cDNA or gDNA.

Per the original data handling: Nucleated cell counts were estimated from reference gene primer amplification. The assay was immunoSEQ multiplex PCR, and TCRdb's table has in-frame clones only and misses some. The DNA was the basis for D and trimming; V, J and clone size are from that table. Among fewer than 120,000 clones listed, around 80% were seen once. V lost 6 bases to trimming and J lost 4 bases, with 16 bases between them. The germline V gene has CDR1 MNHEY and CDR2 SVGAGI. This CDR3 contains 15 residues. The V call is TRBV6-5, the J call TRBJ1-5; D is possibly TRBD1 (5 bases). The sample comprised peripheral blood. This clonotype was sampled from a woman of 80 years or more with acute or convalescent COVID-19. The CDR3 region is CASSSGQGGNQPQHF. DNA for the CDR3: TGTGCCAGCAGCTCCGGTCAGGGTGGAAATCAGCCCCAGCATTTT.